A single T cell receptor (beta chain) is shown here with its context. Profiled with immunoSEQ multiplex PCR; TCRdb holds only in-frame clones, not every one. The sample contains tens of thousands of clones, approximately 93% of which appear only once. These data are taken from a study of T cell changes during pregnancy in multiple sclerosis. Looked up from germline, CDR1 is PRHDT and CDR2 is FYEKMQ (reference sequence). Trimming took 8 bases from V and 0 from J; bases not matched to a gene: 2. The CDR3 has 13 amino acids. The TCR originated in a female donor with multiple sclerosis, enrolled in a pregnancy study. Sequences were derived from CD8+ T cells from peripheral blood mononuclear cells, sampled in the second trimester of pregnancy. The chain has TRBV13 and TRBJ2-7, with 9 bases lining up with TRBD2. CDR3 residues: CASSSGTSYEQYF. CDR3 nucleotide sequence: TGTGCCAGCTCTAGCGGGACCTCCTACGAGCAGTACTTC.